The clone carrying this TCR beta chain turned up a few times. This entry is derived from a study of radiotherapy plus CTLA-4 blockade in lung cancer. Study context: There were objective responses in approximately 20% of patients, and roughly 33% had disease control.

The data were produced by immunoSEQ multiplex PCR, yet TCRdb's version contains in-frame clones alone and is incomplete. The repertoire consists of about 73,000 clones, with roughly 91% occurring once and the leading ten covering over 35%. The sequencing here drew on peripheral blood, taken from a patient treated with radiotherapy plus ipilimumab. This TCR came from a human donor with non-small cell lung cancer that progressed on radiotherapy plus ipilimumab.

The CDR3 DNA reads as TGTGCCTGGAGTTCATGGGGGGGGAAAGACACTGAAGCTTTCTTT. Translated: CAWSSWGGKDTEAFF. The genes are TRBV30 and TRBJ1-1; TRBD1 might be the D (5 bases). The CDR3 sequence is 15 residues long. The V gene's germline CDR1 is GTSNPN and CDR2 SVGIG (reference sequence). V gave up 2 bases and J gave up 3 bases, with 16 bases separating them.